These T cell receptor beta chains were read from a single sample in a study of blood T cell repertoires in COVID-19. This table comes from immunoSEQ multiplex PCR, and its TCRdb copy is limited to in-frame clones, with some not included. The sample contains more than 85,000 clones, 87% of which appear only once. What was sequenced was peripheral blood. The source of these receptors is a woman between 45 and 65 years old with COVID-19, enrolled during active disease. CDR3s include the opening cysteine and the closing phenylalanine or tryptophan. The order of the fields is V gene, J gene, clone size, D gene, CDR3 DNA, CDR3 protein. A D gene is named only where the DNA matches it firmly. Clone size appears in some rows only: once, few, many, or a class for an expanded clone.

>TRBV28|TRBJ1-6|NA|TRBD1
TGTGCCAGCAGTTTAAGCAGGGACAGGGTTTTCTATAATTCACCCCTCCACTTT
CASSLSRDRVFYNSPLHF
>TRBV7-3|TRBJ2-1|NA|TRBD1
TGTGCCAGCACCAACGGGGACAGGGCGAATGAGCAGTTCTTC
CASTNGDRANEQFF
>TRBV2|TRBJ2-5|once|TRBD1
TGTGCCAGCAGTGTTCAGGGGGCAAGGGAGACCCAGTACTTC
CASSVQGARETQYF
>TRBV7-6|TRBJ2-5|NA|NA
TGTGCCAGCAGCGTACAGGGGTTGGAGGGAGAGACCCAGTACTTC
CASSVQGLEGETQYF
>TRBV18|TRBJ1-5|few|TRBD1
TGTGCCAGCTCACCACAGGGGGCTGGGGAGCCCCAGCATTTT
CASSPQGAGEPQHF
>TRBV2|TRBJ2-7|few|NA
TGTGCCAGCAGTGAAGTTCAGGGAATGAGCCACGAGCAGTACTTC
CASSEVQGMSHEQYF
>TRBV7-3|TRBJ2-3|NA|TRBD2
TGTGCCAGCAGCTTGGGACTAGCGGGGTTAGATACGCAGTATTTT
CASSLGLAGLDTQYF
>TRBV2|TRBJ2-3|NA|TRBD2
TGTGCCAGCAGCCTAAGCGGGGGGCTCACAGATACGCAGTATTTT
CASSLSGGLTDTQYF
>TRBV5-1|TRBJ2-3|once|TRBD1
TGCGCCAGCACCCCGCGCCTGGGACAGAGCACAGATACGCAGTATTTT
CASTPRLGQSTDTQYF
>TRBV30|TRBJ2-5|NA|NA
TGTGCCTGGAGTGTACCGGGCAGGGGACCACAAGAGACCCAGTACTTC
CAWSVPGRGPQETQYF
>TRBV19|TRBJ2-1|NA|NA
TGTGCCAGTAGCAGGGTAGATTATGAGCAGTTCTTC
CASSRVDYEQFF
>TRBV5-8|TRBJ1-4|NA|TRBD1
TGTGCCAGCAGCTTACAGGGGGCAGGGAAAGAAAAACTGTTTTTT
CASSLQGAGKEKLFF
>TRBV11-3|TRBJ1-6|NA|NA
TGTGCCAGCAGCTTACGGCAGGGAAATTCACCCCTCCACTTT
CASSLRQGNSPLHF
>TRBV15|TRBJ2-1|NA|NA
TGTGCCACCAGCAGAGAAGTGGCAGGGACTGGGAATGAGCAGTTCTTC
CATSREVAGTGNEQFF
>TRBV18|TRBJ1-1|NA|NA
TGTGCCAGCTCATCCTCAAGTGCAGGGATTGAAGCTTTCTTT
CASSSSSAGIEAFF
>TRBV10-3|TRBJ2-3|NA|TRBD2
TGTGCCATCAGTGAGTCGAGGTTAGCGGGGGCCTTGGATACGCAGTATTTT
CAISESRLAGALDTQYF
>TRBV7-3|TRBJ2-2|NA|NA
TGTGCCAGCAGCTCCAGGGTGACCGGGGAGCTGTTTTTT
CASSSRVTGELFF
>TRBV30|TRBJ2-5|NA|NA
TGTGCCTGGACGGTCCAAGAGACCCAGTACTTC
CAWTVQETQYF
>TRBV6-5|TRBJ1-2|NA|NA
TGTGCCAGCAGTTATACGACAGATCTTAACTATGGCTACACCTTC
CASSYTTDLNYGYTF
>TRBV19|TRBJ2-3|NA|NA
TGTGCCAGTAGTATCCCCTTTAGCACAGATACGCAGTATTTT
CASSIPFSTDTQYF
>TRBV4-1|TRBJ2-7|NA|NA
TGCGCCAGCAGCCCCGTACCCAGGGCCGAGGAGCAGTACTTC
CASSPVPRAEEQYF
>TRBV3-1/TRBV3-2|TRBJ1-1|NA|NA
TGTGCCAGCAGCCCGGCGGTGAACACTGAAGCTTTCTTT
CASSPAVNTEAFF
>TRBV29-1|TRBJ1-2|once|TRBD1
TGCAGCGTTGAAGGTACCGGGACAGGGAGGTCTGGCTACACCTTC
CSVEGTGTGRSGYTF
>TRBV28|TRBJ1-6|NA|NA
TGTGCCACGGACTTAGCTAATTCACCCCTCCACTTT
CATDLANSPLHF
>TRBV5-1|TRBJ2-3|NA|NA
TGCGCCAGCAGCTTGGGACTACCCACAGATACGCAGTATTTT
CASSLGLPTDTQYF
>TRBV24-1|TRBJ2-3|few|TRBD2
TGTGCCACCAGCCCCGGCCGGGGGGGAACAGATACGCAGTATTTT
CATSPGRGGTDTQYF
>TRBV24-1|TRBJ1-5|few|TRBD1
TGTGCCGTAGGGACAGGGAATCAGCCCCAGCATTTT
CAVGTGNQPQHF
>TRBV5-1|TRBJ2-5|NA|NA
TGCGCCAGCAGCTTATACAGGGTTGGAGAGACCCAGTACTTC
CASSLYRVGETQYF
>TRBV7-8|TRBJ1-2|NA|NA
TGTGCCAGCAGCCTCCTGGACAGATCTAACTATGGCTACACCTTC
CASSLLDRSNYGYTF
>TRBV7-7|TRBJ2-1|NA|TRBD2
TGTGCTAGCAGCCCGACTAGCGGGGTATCAGGTGAGCAGTTCTTC
CASSPTSGVSGEQFF
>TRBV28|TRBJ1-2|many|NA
TGTGCCAGCAGTCTAACCCCGGGGTTCTATGGCTACACCTTC
CASSLTPGFYGYTF
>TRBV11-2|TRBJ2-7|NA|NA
TGTGCCAGCAGCTTAGCAGGGTACTACGAGCAGTACTTC
CASSLAGYYEQYF
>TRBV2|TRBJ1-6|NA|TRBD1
TGTGCCAGCAGTATCGACAGGGGAAGAAATTCACCCCTCCACTTT
CASSIDRGRNSPLHF
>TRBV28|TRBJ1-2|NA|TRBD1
TGTGCCAGCAGTTCCGGGACAGAGCGTTATGGCTACACCTTC
CASSSGTERYGYTF
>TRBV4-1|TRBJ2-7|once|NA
TGCGCCAGCAGCCAAGATCATCGGACAAGTTACGAGCAGTACTTC
CASSQDHRTSYEQYF
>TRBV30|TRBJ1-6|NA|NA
TGTGCCTGGAGTGTAATCCTTCAGACAGCCCGATTCTATAATTCACCCCTCCACTTT
CAWSVILQTARFYNSPLHF
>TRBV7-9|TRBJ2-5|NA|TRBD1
TGTGCCAGCAGTCCCGACAGGGTGAGCACACAAGAGACCCAGTACTTC
CASSPDRVSTQETQYF
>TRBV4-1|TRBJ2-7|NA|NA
TGCGCCAGCAGCCCCTCGCCGGTCAGGGAAGACTACGAGCAGTACTTC
CASSPSPVREDYEQYF
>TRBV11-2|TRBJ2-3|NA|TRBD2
TGTGCCAGCAGCAAAGCGGGGAGCACAGATACGCAGTATTTT
CASSKAGSTDTQYF
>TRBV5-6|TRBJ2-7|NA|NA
TGTGCCAGCAGCTTGTTTGGCCAGGGCTACGAGCAGTACTTC
CASSLFGQGYEQYF
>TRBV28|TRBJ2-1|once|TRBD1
TGTGCCAGCAGTCCAGGCGGGACAGGGGGCTATGAGCAGTTCTTC
CASSPGGTGGYEQFF
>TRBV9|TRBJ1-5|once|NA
TGTGCCAGCAGCGTATCCCCGGAGAGCAATCAGCCCCAGCATTTT
CASSVSPESNQPQHF
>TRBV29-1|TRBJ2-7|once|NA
TGCAGCGTTGAGTCCCTCGCCTACGAGCAGTACTTC
CSVESLAYEQYF
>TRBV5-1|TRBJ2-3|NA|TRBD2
TGCGCCAGCAGCCTTTTGATGTTAGGCGGGGGGCCAGGGGCTACGCAGTATTTT
CASSLLMLGGGPGATQYF
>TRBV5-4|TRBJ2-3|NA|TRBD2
TGTGCCAGCAGCTTGGTGGCGGGGGGCGCAGATACGCAGTATTTT
CASSLVAGGADTQYF
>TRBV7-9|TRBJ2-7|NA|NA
TGTGCCAGCAGCTCGAGGGCCGTTGGGGGGACCAGCTCCTACGAGCAGTACTTC
CASSSRAVGGTSSYEQYF
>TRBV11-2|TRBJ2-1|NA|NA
TGTGCCAGCAGCTTAGAGGTAGCGGCCAATGAGCAGTTCTTC
CASSLEVAANEQFF
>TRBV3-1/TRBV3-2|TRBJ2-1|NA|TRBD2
TGTGCCAGCAGCCAGCAAAGCGGGGGGGGCGATCTCTTC
CASSQQSGGGDLF
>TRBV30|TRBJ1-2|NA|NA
TGTGCCTGGGCAAAACAGAGCTTCTATGGCTACACCTTC
CAWAKQSFYGYTF
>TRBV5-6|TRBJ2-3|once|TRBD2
TGTGCCAGCAGATTAGCGGGGGGGAGCACAGATACGCAGTATTTT
CASRLAGGSTDTQYF
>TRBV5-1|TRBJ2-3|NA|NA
TGCGCCAGCAGCTTGGCGGCAGGCCTGGGCACAGATACGCAGTATTTT
CASSLAAGLGTDTQYF
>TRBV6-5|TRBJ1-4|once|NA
TGTGCCAGCACCGGGGGAGGGGGAACTAATGAAAAACTGTTTTTT
CASTGGGGTNEKLFF